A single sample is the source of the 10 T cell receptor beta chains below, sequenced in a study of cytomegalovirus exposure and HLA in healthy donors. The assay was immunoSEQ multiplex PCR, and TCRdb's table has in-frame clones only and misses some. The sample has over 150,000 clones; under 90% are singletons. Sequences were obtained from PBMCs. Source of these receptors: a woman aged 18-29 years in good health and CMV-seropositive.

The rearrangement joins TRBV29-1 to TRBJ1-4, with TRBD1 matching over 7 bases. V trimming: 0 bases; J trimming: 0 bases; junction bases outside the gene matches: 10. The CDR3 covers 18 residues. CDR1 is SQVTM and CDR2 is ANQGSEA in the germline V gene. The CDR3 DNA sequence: TGCAGCGTTGAAGATCCCACAGGGGCGACTTCAACTAATGAAAAACTGTTTTTT. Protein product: CSVEDPTGATSTNEKLFF.

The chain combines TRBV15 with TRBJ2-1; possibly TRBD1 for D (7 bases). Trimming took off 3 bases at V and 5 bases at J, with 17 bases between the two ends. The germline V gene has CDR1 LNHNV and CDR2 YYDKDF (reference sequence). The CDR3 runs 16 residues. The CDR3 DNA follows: TGTGCCACCAGCAGCCCCATCAGGGGGAGGAACAATGAGCAGTTCTTC. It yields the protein CATSSPIRGRNNEQFF.

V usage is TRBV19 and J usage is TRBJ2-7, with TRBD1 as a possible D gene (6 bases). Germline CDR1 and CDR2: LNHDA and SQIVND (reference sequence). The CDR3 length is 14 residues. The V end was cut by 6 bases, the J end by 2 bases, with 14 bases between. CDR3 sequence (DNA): TGTGCCAGTAGCACCGGGACAAATACCTACGAGCAGTACTTC. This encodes CASSTGTNTYEQYF.

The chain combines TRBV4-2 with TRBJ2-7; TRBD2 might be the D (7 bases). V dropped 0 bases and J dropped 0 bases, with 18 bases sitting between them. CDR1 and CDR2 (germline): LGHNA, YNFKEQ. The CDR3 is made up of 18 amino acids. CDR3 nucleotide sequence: TGTGCCAGCAGCCAAGACGCGGGGGACATTTCCAGCTCCTACGAGCAGTACTTC. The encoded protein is CASSQDAGDISSSYEQYF.

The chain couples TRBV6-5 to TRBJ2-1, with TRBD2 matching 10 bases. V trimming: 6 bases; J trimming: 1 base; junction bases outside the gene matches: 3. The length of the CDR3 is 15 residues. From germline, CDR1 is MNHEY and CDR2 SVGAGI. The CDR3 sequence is CASRQAGGSYNEQFF. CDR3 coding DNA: TGTGCCAGCAGACAAGCGGGAGGGTCCTACAATGAGCAGTTCTTC.

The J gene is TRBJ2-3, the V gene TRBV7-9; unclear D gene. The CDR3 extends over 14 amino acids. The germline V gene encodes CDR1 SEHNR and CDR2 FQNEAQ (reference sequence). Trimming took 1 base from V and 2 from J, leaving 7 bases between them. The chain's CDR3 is CASSLEQITDTQYF. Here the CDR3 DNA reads TGTGCCAGCAGCTTAGAGCAAATCACAGATACGCAGTATTTT. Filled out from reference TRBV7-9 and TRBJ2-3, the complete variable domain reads DTGVSQNPRHKITKRGQNVTFRCDPISEHNRLYWYRQTLGQGPEFLTYFQNEAQLEKSRLLSDRFSAERPKGSFSTLEIQRTEQGDSAMYLCASSLEQITDTQYFGPGTRLTVL.

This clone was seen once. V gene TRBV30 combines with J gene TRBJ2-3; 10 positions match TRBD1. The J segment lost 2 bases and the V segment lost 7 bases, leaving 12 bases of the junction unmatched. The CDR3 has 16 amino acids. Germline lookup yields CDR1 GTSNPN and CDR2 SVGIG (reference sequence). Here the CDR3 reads CAFDRGRVSYTDTQYF. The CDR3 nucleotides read TGTGCCTTTGACAGGGGGCGCGTCAGTTACACAGATACGCAGTATTTT.

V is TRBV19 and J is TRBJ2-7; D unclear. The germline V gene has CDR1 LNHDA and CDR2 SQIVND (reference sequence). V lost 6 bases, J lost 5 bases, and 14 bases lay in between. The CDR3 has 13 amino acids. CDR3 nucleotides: TGTGCCAGTAGGAATGATCCGAGCCACGAGCAGTACTTC. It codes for CASRNDPSHEQYF.

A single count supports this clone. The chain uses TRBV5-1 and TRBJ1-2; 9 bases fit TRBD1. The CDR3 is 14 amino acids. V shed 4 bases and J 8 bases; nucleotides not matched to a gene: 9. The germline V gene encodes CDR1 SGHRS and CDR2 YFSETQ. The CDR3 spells CASSPQQGARGYTF. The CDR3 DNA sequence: TGCGCCAGCAGCCCCCAACAGGGGGCTCGGGGCTACACCTTC.

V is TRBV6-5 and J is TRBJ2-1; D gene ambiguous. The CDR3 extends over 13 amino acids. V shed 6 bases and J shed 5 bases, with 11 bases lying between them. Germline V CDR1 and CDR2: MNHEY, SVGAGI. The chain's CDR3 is CASSTPPDNEQFF. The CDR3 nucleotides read TGTGCCAGCAGCACTCCCCCGGACAATGAGCAGTTCTTC.